This TCR beta chain was captured in a study of kidney transplant recipient with SARS-CoV-2 infection. A note on this clonotype: A much larger clone differs by one base, so this may be a read error.

In TCRdb, the reads were re-called with MiXCR into one record per CDR3 protein. The sample holds fewer than 250,000 distinct CDR3 sequences, more than 25% seen once. This CDR3 is built from 12 residues. Trimming left V 6 bases short and J 7 bases short, with 12 bases between. Germline lookup yields CDR1 SNHLY and CDR2 FYNNEI. This clonotype was obtained from a young adult male patient who had COVID-19 and was a kidney transplant recipient. The graft donor may account for some of the T cells. Sequenced material: a blood sample, taken at baseline and between days 110 and 120 from a kidney transplant recipient. The chain couples TRBV2 to TRBJ2-5, with D hard to call. CDR3 protein: CASRPRLGTQYF. CDR3 nucleotides: TGTGCCAGCAGACCCCGTTTAGGGACCCAGTACTTC.